Presented here are 3 T cell receptor beta chains from one specimen sequenced in a study of shared clonotypes between healthy human individuals. Libraries were prepared by immunoSEQ multiplex PCR; TCRdb keeps only in-frame clonotypes and omits some of them. Of about 1.5 million clones listed, under 99% were seen once; the top ten hold about 0.45%. The sequencing input was naive CD4+ T cells sorted from blood. Subset of the sample: CD45RA+ positively selected. The receptors stem from a man aged 25 to 45 in good health.

This rearrangement joins TRBV30 to TRBJ2-5; 10 bases align to TRBD2. V gave up 4 bases and J gave up 3 bases; unmatched junction bases: 8. Germline CDR1 is GTSNPN and CDR2 is SVGIG (reference sequence). The CDR3 has 15 amino acids. The CDR3: CAWKSKSGREETQYF. In DNA form, the CDR3 reads TGTGCCTGGAAGAGCAAGAGCGGGAGGGAAGAGACCCAGTACTTC.

This clone is a singleton in its sample. This chain joins TRBV19 and TRBJ1-1; 7 nucleotides line up with TRBD1. The ends lost 0 bases at V and 8 bases at J; junction bases unmatched: 0. The CDR3 extends over 12 amino acids. Germline CDR1 reads LNHDA; CDR2 reads SQIVND (reference sequence). The CDR3, as DNA: TGTGCCAGTAGTATAGAGGACAGGGAAGCTTTCTTT. It encodes CASSIEDREAFF.

The rearrangement links TRBV5-1 to TRBJ1-1; TRBD1 matches at 8 bases. Unmatched junction bases numbered 8, after V lost 8 bases and J lost 5 bases. The CDR3 totals 13 residues. Per germline, CDR1 SGHRS and CDR2 YFSETQ. The CDR3 loop is CASSQGDRTEAFF. CDR3 coding DNA: TGCGCCAGTTCACAGGGGGACAGGACTGAAGCTTTCTTT.